This T cell receptor (beta chain) stems from a study of shared clonotypes between healthy human individuals. About the research overall: Each donor had three CD4 naive, three CD4 memory, two CD8 naive and one CD8 memory plate.

About this clone: Its antigen is not known.

TCRdb's table, derived via immunoSEQ multiplex PCR, lists solely in-frame clones and lacks some. The sample consists of 950,000 to 1,300,000 clones, about 70% of them appearing once. Study-level points and caveats: Rarefaction indicated that sorted-subset sequencing remained incomplete although depth was large. The study drew on few donors, limiting represented genetic and exposure-history diversity. The study generally estimated greater richness for naive than memory subsets.

The TCR originated in a man aged 18 to 29 in good health. The sequencing sample was made of memory CD4+ T cells sorted from blood. As for subset: CD45RA-negative fraction.

The CDR3 here is CAIHPYEINYGYTF. The CDR3 DNA sequence: TGTGCCATCCACCCATATGAGATTAACTATGGCTACACCTTC. The J gene is TRBJ1-2, the V gene TRBV5-4; D unresolved. The V gene lost 9 bases and the J gene lost 1 base, with 16 bases spanning the gap. The germline V gene has CDR1 SGHNT and CDR2 YYREEE (reference sequence). The CDR3 loop spans 14 amino acids.